Below, 23 T cell receptor beta chains from the same sample are listed, as sequenced in a study of blood T cell repertoires in COVID-19. Profiled with immunoSEQ multiplex PCR; TCRdb holds only in-frame clones, not every one. The sample has about 140,000 clones, about 86% seen once; the top ten hold 1.5%. The sample comprised peripheral blood. Receptor source: an older woman with acute or convalescent COVID-19.

The genes are TRBV5-1 and TRBJ2-1; TRBD1 matches at 9 bases. The CDR3 has 17 amino acids. Germline lookup yields CDR1 SGHRS and CDR2 YFSETQ. V shed 4 bases, J shed 0 bases, and the junction held 8 bases outside the gene matches. The CDR3 DNA reads as TGCGCCAGCAGCCCGAGTTTGACAGGGGGCTCCTACAATGAGCAGTTCTTC. It specifies CASSPSLTGGSYNEQFF.

The chain uses TRBV27 and TRBJ2-1; 8 bases line up with TRBD1. This CDR3 is 12 amino acids long. Germline trimming cut 11 bases from V and 8 bases from J; bases unmatched to any gene: 8. From germline, CDR1 is MNHEY and CDR2 SMNVEV (reference sequence). CDR3 loop: CAGGTGGDEQFF. CDR3 DNA: TGTGCCGGAGGGACAGGAGGGGATGAGCAGTTCTTC.

The chain joins TRBV11-2 to TRBJ2-7, with 7 bases aligning to TRBD2. The CDR3 spans 12 residues. The J segment lost 3 bases and the V segment lost 8 bases, leaving 4 bases of the junction unmatched. CDR1 and CDR2 from the germline V gene are SGHAT and FQNNGV. CDR3 protein: CASLGRGYEQYF. The CDR3 nucleotides are TGTGCCAGCCTGGGGAGGGGCTACGAGCAGTACTTC.

The V and J genes are TRBV7-2 and TRBJ2-7; 9 nucleotides line up with TRBD1. Germline V gene data show CDR1 as SGHTA and CDR2 as FQGNSA. This CDR3 is built from 14 residues. With V trimmed by 5 bases and J by 3 bases, 5 bases remained unmatched. CDR3 in amino acids: CASSQGTGLYEQYF. In DNA form, the CDR3 reads TGTGCCAGCAGCCAGGGGACAGGGCTCTACGAGCAGTACTTC.

The V gene is TRBV4-1, the J gene TRBJ2-5; no definite D call. The CDR3 extends over 17 amino acids. The germline V gene has CDR1 MGHRA and CDR2 YSYEKL. Trimming took 2 bases from V and 7 from J, leaving 23 bases between them. Here the CDR3 DNA reads TGCGCCAGCAGCCAAAGATGGGCCCCTATGGGTGGTGGGACCCAGTACTTC. Its translation is CASSQRWAPMGGGTQYF.

As DNA, the CDR3 is TGTGCCAGCAGCTTACTCAGGGGGCAGAACACCGGGGAGCTGTTTTTT. Translating it yields CASSLLRGQNTGELFF. The chain carries TRBV7-6 and TRBJ2-2; 8 bases match TRBD1. Germline CDR1 is SGHVS and CDR2 is FNYEAQ. The CDR3 length is 16 residues. The junction had 3 bases not matched to a gene; V was cut back by 2 bases and J by 1 base.

The rearrangement links TRBV9 to TRBJ2-5; 13 positions match TRBD2. This CDR3 contains 16 residues. Germline CDR1 and CDR2: SGDLS and YYNGEE. The junction had 3 bases not matched to a gene; V was cut back by 3 bases and J by 1 base. CDR3 in amino acids: CASSDWTSGGQETQYF. The CDR3 region has the DNA TGTGCCAGCAGCGACTGGACTAGCGGGGGCCAAGAGACCCAGTACTTC.

The genes are TRBV24-1 and TRBJ2-1, with TRBD1 identical over 10 bases. The CDR3 totals 15 residues. Germline values: CDR1 KGHDR, CDR2 SFDVKD. V trimming: 3 bases; J trimming: 4 bases; junction bases outside the gene matches: 2. CDR3 in amino acids: CATSDRDRGYNEQFF. The CDR3 DNA is TGTGCCACCAGTGATCGGGACAGGGGATACAATGAGCAGTTCTTC.

The V gene is TRBV7-9, the J gene TRBJ1-2, with D perhaps matching TRBD1 (6 bases). Germline V gene data show CDR1 as SEHNR and CDR2 as FQNEAQ (reference sequence). Trimming stripped 5 bases from V and 3 bases from J, with 10 bases between. The CDR3 covers 13 residues. CDR3 DNA sequence: TGTGCCAGCAGCGAGGACAGTTACTATGGCTACACCTTC. Amino acid sequence: CASSEDSYYGYTF.

V usage is TRBV18 and J usage is TRBJ2-1; 7 positions match TRBD2. Germline values: CDR1 KGHSH, CDR2 LQKENI. The CDR3 consists of 14 residues. Trimming at V came to 6 bases and at J to 2 bases, leaving 4 bases not matched to a gene. The CDR3 loop is CASSQGRAYNEQFF. CDR3 bases: TGTGCCAGCTCCCAAGGGAGGGCCTACAATGAGCAGTTCTTC.

V and J are TRBV7-3 and TRBJ1-2; D unclear. CDR3 size: 13 residues. CDR1 is SGHTA and CDR2 is FQGTGA in the germline V gene. The ends were cut back, 5 bases at V and 2 bases at J, with 9 bases in the middle. The CDR3 nucleotides are TGTGCCAGCAGCCTAGACTGGAACTATGGCTACACCTTC. Translation gives CASSLDWNYGYTF.

CDR3 bases: TGTGCCAGCAGCGGGTCCGGGGGCAATCAGCCCCAGCATTTT. It specifies CASSGSGGNQPQHF. The chain carries TRBV4-2 and TRBJ1-5, with D hard to call. Germline CDR1 and CDR2: LGHNA and YNFKEQ. With 5 bases removed from V and 2 bases from J, the gap between germline ends came to 10 bases. The CDR3 sequence is 14 residues long.

The chain recombines TRBV11-2 with TRBJ2-3; a possible D gene is TRBD2 (6 bases). Germline V gives CDR1 SGHAT, CDR2 FQNNGV. CDR3 length: 16 residues. V was trimmed by 1 base and J by 2 bases, leaving 13 bases between them. CDR3 protein: CASSLGAQRVTDTQYF. The CDR3 DNA sequence: TGTGCCAGCAGCTTAGGAGCCCAGCGGGTCACAGATACGCAGTATTTT.

This clone was found once. The J gene is TRBJ1-1, the V gene TRBV19, with D possibly TRBD1 on 5 matching bases. The CDR3 is 15 amino acids. Germline-derived CDR1 and CDR2 are LNHDA and SQIVND (reference sequence). V lost 6 bases to trimming and J lost 1 base, with 15 bases between them. CDR3 DNA sequence: TGTGCCAGTAGGAGAGTCGACAGTAAGAACACTGAAGCTTTCTTT. It translates to CASRRVDSKNTEAFF.

This rearrangement joins TRBV18 to TRBJ2-3; 9 nucleotides agree with TRBD1. From germline, CDR1 is KGHSH and CDR2 LQKENI. J lost 4 bases, V lost 3 bases, and 5 bases had no gene match. The CDR3 has 15 amino acids. The chain's CDR3 is CASSPRDRAADTQYF. The CDR3 coding sequence is TGTGCCAGCTCACCCCGGGACAGGGCCGCAGATACGCAGTATTTT. Supplemented by reference TRBV18 and TRBJ2-3, the full variable domain reads NAGVMQNPRHLVRRRGQEARLRCSPMKGHSHVYWYRQLPEEGLKFMVYLQKENIIDESGMPKERFSAEFPKEGPSILRIQQVVRGDSAAYFCASSPRDRAADTQYFGPGTRLTVL.

V gene TRBV18 combines with J gene TRBJ2-3; 10 positions match TRBD1. Losses at the gene ends were 5 bases for V and 5 bases for J; bases not matched to a gene: 7. Per the germline V gene, CDR1 is KGHSH and CDR2 is LQKENI. The CDR3 extends over 15 amino acids. CDR3 region: CASSDRQGAGDTQYF. In nucleotides, the CDR3 is TGTGCCAGCTCAGACCGACAGGGGGCCGGAGATACGCAGTATTTT.

This clone is a singleton in its sample. This chain links TRBV30 with TRBJ2-7, with TRBD2 matching 14 bases. V shed 3 bases and J 7 bases; nucleotides not matched to a gene: 8. Per the germline V gene, CDR1 is GTSNPN and CDR2 is SVGIG (reference sequence). This CDR3 contains 15 residues. Here the CDR3 reads CAWRPTSGGAGEQYF. CDR3 nucleotides: TGTGCCTGGAGACCGACTAGCGGGGGGGCCGGGGAGCAGTACTTC.

This sequence joins TRBV30 and TRBJ1-6, with unresolved D. The CDR3 runs 14 residues. The germline CDR1 and CDR2 sequences are GTSNPN and SVGIG (reference sequence). Trimming shortened V by 1 base and J by 6 bases, and 10 bases separated the two germline ends. The CDR3 coding sequence is TGTGCCTGGAGTGCGGGTCGTGGTAATTCACCCCTCCACTTT. This gives the protein CAWSAGRGNSPLHF.

This sequence joins TRBV16 and TRBJ1-1, with 8 bases matching TRBD1. The trim removed 1 base at V and 1 base at J, leaving 5 bases unmatched. Germline loops: CDR1 KGHSY, CDR2 FQNENV. CDR3 length: 16 amino acids. In DNA, the CDR3 is TGTGCCAGCAGCCAATGGGGCAGGGGGCGGAACACTGAAGCTTTCTTT. This translates into CASSQWGRGRNTEAFF.

The V and J genes are TRBV30 and TRBJ2-6, with a tentative D call TRBD2 (5 bases). Germline V CDR1 and CDR2: GTSNPN, SVGIG (reference sequence). Trimming pared 5 bases from V and 1 base from J, leaving 15 bases between. The CDR3 contains 16 residues. CDR3 in DNA: TGTGCCTGGGTTCCAGGACTGGCTTCTGGGGCCAACGTCCTGACTTTC. Translation: CAWVPGLASGANVLTF.

The chain couples TRBV5-1 to TRBJ2-5, with 15 positions matching TRBD2. V dropped 4 bases and J dropped 0; count of bases not matched to a gene: 7. This CDR3 spans 18 amino acids. Germline V gives CDR1 SGHRS, CDR2 YFSETQ. CDR3 region: CASSPGLAGGQYQETQYF. The CDR3 DNA reads TGCGCCAGCAGCCCTGGACTAGCGGGGGGGCAGTACCAAGAGACCCAGTACTTC.

The chain links TRBV19 to TRBJ1-1; 9 bases agree with TRBD1. Germline loops: CDR1 LNHDA, CDR2 SQIVND (reference sequence). V gave up 8 bases and J gave up 0 bases; unmatched junction bases: 4. CDR3 length: 14 residues. The CDR3: CASEGQGMNTEAFF. Here the CDR3 DNA reads TGTGCCAGTGAGGGACAGGGCATGAACACTGAAGCTTTCTTT.

The V call is TRBV11-2, the J call TRBJ2-1, with 7 bases lining up with TRBD2. CDR1 is SGHAT and CDR2 is FQNNGV in the germline V gene. Losses at the gene ends were 0 bases for V and 6 bases for J; bases not matched to a gene: 8. CDR3 length: 16 residues. CDR3 in DNA: TGTGCCAGCAGCTTAGATCTAGGCGGGGGTGGCAATGAGCAGTTCTTC. This gives the protein CASSLDLGGGGNEQFF. Full variable domain (rest looked up from reference TRBV11-2 and TRBJ2-1): EAGVAQSPRYKIIEKRQSVAFWCNPISGHATLYWYQQILGQGPKLLIQFQNNGVVDDSQLPKDRFSAERLKGVDSTLKIQPAKLEDSAVYLCASSLDLGGGGNEQFFGPGTRLTVL.